The clone carrying this T cell receptor (beta chain) was picked up a small number of times. Using its own MiXCR run on the PCR reads, TCRdb lists one record per CDR3 protein. Here the sample spans some 320,000 distinct CDR3 sequences, 24% being singletons. The CDR3 has 14 amino acids. V lost 4 bases and J 1 base, leaving 7 bases between the germline ends. Isolation of naive CD8 T cells was achieved by sorting on a CD8+CD4-CCR7+CD45RA+ phenotype. The sample belongs to a study of molecular identifiers for immune sequencing clone quantification. Study information: Sequencing covered four of five parts into which replicate RNA from roughly 18,000 or 92,000 naive CD8 cells was split.

The sequenced material came from naive CD8+ T cells from blood, with Jurkat cell RNA spiked in. Indicated subset: FACS-sorted CD8+CD4-CCR7+CD45RA+ naive T cells. The receptor was derived from a human donor in good health. Some libraries in this study had Jurkat cell RNA spiked in. V gene TRBV12-3 or TRBV12-4 combines with J gene TRBJ2-2; D is undetermined. The CDR3 protein is CASSYLLNTGELFF. The CDR3 nucleotides read TGTGCCAGCAGTTATCTCCTGAACACCGGGGAGCTGTTTTTT.